Listed here are 15 T cell receptor beta chains from one sample, sequenced in a study of T-cell reconstitution after alpha-beta-depleted transplantation in children. Unique molecular identifiers featured in how the TCRbeta library was prepared. A single record per CDR3 protein comes from TCRdb applying MiXCR to the PCR reads. The profile shows 140,000 to 150,000 distinct CDR3 sequences, about 9% of them singletons. Specimen: PBMCs, mostly from graft donor cells, collected 180 days after TCRalphabeta/CD19-depleted stem cell transplant. These receptors originate from a female patient aged 2 to 10 who had a stem cell transplant for congenital amegakaryocytic thrombocytopenia, so the T cells may come from the graft donor.

The chain combines TRBV6-1 with TRBJ2-5; TRBD2 agrees at 7 bases. The CDR3 sequence is 13 residues long. From germline, CDR1 is MNHNS and CDR2 SASEGT. J lost 5 bases, V lost 7 bases, and 7 bases had no gene match. The CDR3 spells CASNPGGLETQYF. The CDR3 DNA reads as TGTGCCAGCAACCCGGGGGGATTGGAGACCCAGTACTTC.

The V call is TRBV20-1, the J call TRBJ2-1, with D perhaps TRBD2 (6 bases). The V gene lost 5 bases and the J gene lost 4 bases, with 21 bases spanning the gap. Germline loops: CDR1 DFQATT, CDR2 SNEGSKA (reference sequence). This CDR3 has 16 residues. CDR3 sequence: CSALRDQRWGYNEQFF. The DNA of the CDR3 is TGCAGTGCTTTGCGGGACCAACGATGGGGATACAATGAGCAGTTCTTC.

This clonotype was found many times. The rearrangement links TRBV7-3 to TRBJ2-1; D perhaps matches TRBD1 (5 bases). The CDR3 has 15 residues. V dropped 2 bases and J dropped 5 bases, with 13 bases sitting between them. From germline, CDR1 is SGHTA and CDR2 FQGTGA. The CDR3 region is CASSLGGAANNEQFF. As DNA, the CDR3 is TGTGCCAGCAGCTTAGGTGGGGCGGCAAACAATGAGCAGTTCTTC.

There are a few counts of this clonotype. The chain has TRBV30 and TRBJ2-1, with D possibly TRBD2 on 6 matching bases. V dropped 8 bases and J dropped 3 bases, with 11 bases sitting between them. This CDR3 is 12 amino acids long. The germline CDR1 and CDR2 sequences are GTSNPN and SVGIG (reference sequence). For the CDR3, the DNA is TGTGCCGCTAGCGAACACTACAATGAGCAGTTCTTC. Translating gives CAASEHYNEQFF.

This clonotype was observed at least ten times. V gene TRBV2 combines with J gene TRBJ2-7; a weak D match, TRBD1 (5 bases). Germline CDR1 and CDR2: SNHLY and FYNNEI. The CDR3 runs 13 residues. The CDR3 spells CATSRGSIYEQYF. The CDR3 DNA sequence: TGTGCGACAAGTAGGGGATCAATCTACGAGCAGTACTTC.

As for this clonotype: A clone one base away is much larger, so this may be a read error. The chain combines TRBV4-1 with TRBJ2-5, with TRBD1 identical over 9 bases. There are 14 residues in the CDR3. Germline CDR1 MGHRA, CDR2 YSYEKL. The J segment lost 6 bases and the V segment lost 5 bases, leaving 7 bases of the junction unmatched. The CDR3 loop reads CASSFWGQGQTQYF. The CDR3 nucleotides read TGCGCCAGCAGCTTTTGGGGACAGGGCCAGACCCAGTACTTC.

This clonotype was seen a few times. The chain joins TRBV6-2 or TRBV6-3 to TRBJ2-3, with D perhaps TRBD2 (6 bases). The germline CDR1 and CDR2 sequences are MNHEY and SVGEGT. Trimming left V 6 bases short and J 4 bases short, with 14 bases between. The CDR3 contains 14 residues. CDR3 sequence (DNA): TGTGCCAGCAGCTCATTTTCGGGAGCAGATACGCAGTATTTT. It yields the protein CASSSFSGADTQYF.

V and J are TRBV4-1 and TRBJ2-3; D is ambiguous. V gave up 0 bases and J gave up 2 bases, with 6 bases separating them. Germline V gene data show CDR1 as MGHRA and CDR2 as YSYEKL. The length of the CDR3 is 14 residues. The CDR3 nucleotides are TGCGCCAGCAGCCAAGACGATCTCACAGATACGCAGTATTTT. The encoded protein is CASSQDDLTDTQYF.

This clonotype was seen repeatedly, ten times or more. This chain links TRBV28 with TRBJ2-3; 10 bases align to TRBD2. The CDR3 totals 16 residues. Looked up from germline, CDR1 is MDHEN and CDR2 is SYDVKM. Losses at the gene ends were 5 bases for V and 1 base for J; bases not matched to a gene: 6. This chain's CDR3 is CASSGALAGGTDTQYF. DNA of the CDR3: TGTGCCAGCAGTGGGGCTCTAGCGGGGGGCACAGATACGCAGTATTTT.

This clonotype was seen ten or more times. The V gene is TRBV2, the J gene TRBJ2-1; D is undetermined. The germline gives CDR1 SNHLY, CDR2 FYNNEI. The CDR3 length is 16 residues. V was shortened by 4 bases and J by 2 bases, with 15 bases between the two germline ends. CDR3 region: CASSGLRGDPYNEQFF. CDR3 bases: TGTGCCAGCAGTGGACTTCGAGGTGACCCCTACAATGAGCAGTTCTTC.

As regards this clonotype: Likely a read error: the CDR3 ends without its conserved phenylalanine or tryptophan. The chain recombines TRBV4-2 with TRBJ2-1; 8 bases fit TRBD2. This CDR3 contains 18 residues. After removal of 7 bases from V and 0 bases from J, the junction contained 14 bases not matched to a gene. The V gene's germline CDR1 is LGHNA and CDR2 YNFKEQ. This chain's CDR3 is CASTGGTRTKSSYNEQFS. The CDR3 DNA is TGTGCCAGCACGGGGGGGACACGAACTAAAAGCTCCTACAATGAGCAGTTCTCC.

This clonotype occurred many times. The chain carries TRBV29-1 and TRBJ1-1; TRBD1 matches 8 bases. Germline V gene data show CDR1 as SQVTM and CDR2 as ANQGSEA. The CDR3 is 15 amino acids. Losses at the gene ends were 7 bases for V and 2 bases for J; bases not matched to a gene: 12. In nucleotides, the CDR3 is TGCAGCGCCAGCGGGGACAGGAACTCAAACACTGAAGCTTTCTTT. This sequence encodes CSASGDRNSNTEAFF.

In this sample, this clonotype turned up many times. CDR3 sequence (DNA): TGTGCCAGCAGTTTTGCGTCTCTAGCGGGGCCCAATGAGCAGTTCTTC. Amino acids: CASSFASLAGPNEQFF. The J gene is TRBJ2-1, the V gene TRBV28; 9 bases line up with TRBD2. Germline V gene sequence: CDR1 MDHEN, CDR2 SYDVKM. This CDR3 is 16 amino acids long. The junction had 9 bases not matched to a gene; V was cut back by 3 bases and J by 6 bases.

This clonotype was observed at least ten times. The chain employs TRBV6-1 and TRBJ2-1; TRBD2 aligns across 7 bases. The CDR3 spans 15 residues. CDR1 and CDR2 (germline): MNHNS, SASEGT. Trimming at V came to 1 base and at J to 6 bases, leaving 6 bases not matched to a gene. The CDR3 bases are TGTGCCAGCAGTGAAGAGCCTAGCGGCAGCAATGAGCAGTTCTTC. Protein product: CASSEEPSGSNEQFF.

This clonotype was detected many times. V usage is TRBV29-1 and J usage is TRBJ2-7; 7 bases fit TRBD2. The CDR3 is 13 residues long. V shed 4 bases and J 6 bases; nucleotides not matched to a gene: 9. Germline V gene sequence: CDR1 SQVTM, CDR2 ANQGSEA. The CDR3 region has the DNA TGCAGCGTTGTGATTGGCGGGAGAGGCGAGCAGTACTTC. Protein sequence: CSVVIGGRGEQYF.